This TCR beta chain was found in a study of beta chain features in type 1 diabetes. Findings and limits, study-wide: Fewer insertions but more deletions were seen at VDJ junctions in type 1 diabetes patients.

V was shortened by 5 bases and J by 6 bases, with 13 bases between the two germline ends. The germline V gene has CDR1 MDHEN and CDR2 SYDVKM. The CDR3 runs 14 residues. Investigators reverse transcribed all isolated RNA, so they sequenced expressed TCRB transcripts. Sequencing of naive, central memory and regulatory T cell samples gave an average of about 3.57 million reads. The assay was immunoSEQ multiplex PCR, and TCRdb's table has in-frame clones only and misses some. The sample has a few hundred thousand clones, approximately 16% seen once. With respect to this clone: Its antigen is still unknown.

The J gene is TRBJ1-4, the V gene TRBV28; a weak D match, TRBD1 (5 bases). The sequenced sample was naive CD4+ T cells from blood. This TCR came from a woman under 30 in good health. As DNA, the CDR3 is TGTGCCAGCAGTCCCCTTGGCAGGGATGAAAAACTGTTTTTT. Translation: CASSPLGRDEKLFF.